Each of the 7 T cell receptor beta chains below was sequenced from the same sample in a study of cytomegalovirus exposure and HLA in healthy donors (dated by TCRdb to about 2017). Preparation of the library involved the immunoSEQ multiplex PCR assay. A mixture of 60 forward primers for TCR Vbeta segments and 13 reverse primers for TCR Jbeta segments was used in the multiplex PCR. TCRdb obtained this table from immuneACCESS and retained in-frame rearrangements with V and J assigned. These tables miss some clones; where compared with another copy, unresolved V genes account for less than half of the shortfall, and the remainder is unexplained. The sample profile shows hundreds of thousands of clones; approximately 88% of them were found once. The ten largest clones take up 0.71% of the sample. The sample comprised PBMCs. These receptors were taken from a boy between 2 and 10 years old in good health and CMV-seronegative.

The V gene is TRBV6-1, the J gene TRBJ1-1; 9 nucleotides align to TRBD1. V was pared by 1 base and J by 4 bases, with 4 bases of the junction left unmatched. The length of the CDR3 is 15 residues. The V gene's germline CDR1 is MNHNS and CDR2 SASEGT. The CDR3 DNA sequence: TGTGCCAGCAGTGAAGACGGACAGGGGTTCACTGAAGCTTTCTTT. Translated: CASSEDGQGFTEAFF.

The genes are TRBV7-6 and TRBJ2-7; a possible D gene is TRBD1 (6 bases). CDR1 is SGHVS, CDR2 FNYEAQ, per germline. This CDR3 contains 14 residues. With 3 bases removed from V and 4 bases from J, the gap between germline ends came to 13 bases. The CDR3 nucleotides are TGTGCCAGCAGCTTGGAACAGGGCTCTTACGAGCAGTACTTC. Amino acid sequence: CASSLEQGSYEQYF.

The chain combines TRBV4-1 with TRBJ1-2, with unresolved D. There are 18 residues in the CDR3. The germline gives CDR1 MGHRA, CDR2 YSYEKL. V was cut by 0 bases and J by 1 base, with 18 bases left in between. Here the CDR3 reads CASSQERAGKRINYGYTF. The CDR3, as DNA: TGCGCCAGCAGCCAAGAGCGGGCAGGAAAAAGGATTAACTATGGCTACACCTTC.

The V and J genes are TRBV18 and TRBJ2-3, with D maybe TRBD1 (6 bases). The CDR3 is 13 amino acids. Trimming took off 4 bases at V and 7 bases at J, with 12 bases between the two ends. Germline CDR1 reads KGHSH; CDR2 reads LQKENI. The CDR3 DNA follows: TGTGCCAGCTCACGAGGGGGAGAAAATACGCAGTATTTT. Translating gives CASSRGGENTQYF.

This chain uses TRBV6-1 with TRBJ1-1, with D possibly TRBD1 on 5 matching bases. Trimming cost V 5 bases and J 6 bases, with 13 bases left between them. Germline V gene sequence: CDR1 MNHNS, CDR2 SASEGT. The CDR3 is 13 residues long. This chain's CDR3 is CASSFLGRAEAFF. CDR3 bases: TGTGCCAGCAGTTTCCTGGGGCGTGCTGAAGCTTTCTTT.

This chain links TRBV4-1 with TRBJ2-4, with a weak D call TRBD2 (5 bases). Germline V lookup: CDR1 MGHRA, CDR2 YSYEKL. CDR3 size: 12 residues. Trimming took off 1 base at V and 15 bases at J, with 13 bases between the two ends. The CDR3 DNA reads TGCGCCAGCAGCCAAGGGGCAGACTATCCGTACTTC. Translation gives CASSQGADYPYF.

CDR3 residues: CASSLGTGGSYEQYF. The CDR3 nucleotides are TGTGCCAGCAGCCTCGGGACAGGGGGCTCCTACGAGCAGTACTTC. The chain uses TRBV14 and TRBJ2-7, with 11 nucleotides matching TRBD1. J gave up 0 bases and V 4 bases, and 2 bases lay outside the gene matches. Per germline, CDR1 SGHDN and CDR2 FVKESK. The CDR3 is 15 amino acids.